This TCR beta chain was recorded in a study of shared clonotypes between healthy human individuals. Study-wide points: Between four donors, naive CD4 clonotypes were shared at a level of around 5.1%.

This clone was found a few times. Its specificity is not known. Between the trimmed V and J ends, which lost 4 bases and 2 bases, there was a span of 11 bases. This CDR3 is 14 amino acids long. Per the germline V gene, CDR1 is LGHNA and CDR2 is YNFKEQ. Genomic DNA (from each subset) was split evenly across several immunoSEQ plates. This table comes from immunoSEQ multiplex PCR, and its TCRdb copy is limited to in-frame clones, with some not included. The sample records more than 1.2 million clones, just under 99% being singletons. The genes are TRBV4-2 and TRBJ1-2; D gene ambiguous. Material for sequencing was naive CD4+ T cells sorted from blood. The subset is: CD45RA+ positively selected. The sequence derives from a man younger than 40 in good health. The CDR3 loop reads CASSRRSENYGYTF. In nucleotides, the CDR3 is TGTGCCAGCAGCCGAAGATCGGAGAACTATGGCTACACCTTC.